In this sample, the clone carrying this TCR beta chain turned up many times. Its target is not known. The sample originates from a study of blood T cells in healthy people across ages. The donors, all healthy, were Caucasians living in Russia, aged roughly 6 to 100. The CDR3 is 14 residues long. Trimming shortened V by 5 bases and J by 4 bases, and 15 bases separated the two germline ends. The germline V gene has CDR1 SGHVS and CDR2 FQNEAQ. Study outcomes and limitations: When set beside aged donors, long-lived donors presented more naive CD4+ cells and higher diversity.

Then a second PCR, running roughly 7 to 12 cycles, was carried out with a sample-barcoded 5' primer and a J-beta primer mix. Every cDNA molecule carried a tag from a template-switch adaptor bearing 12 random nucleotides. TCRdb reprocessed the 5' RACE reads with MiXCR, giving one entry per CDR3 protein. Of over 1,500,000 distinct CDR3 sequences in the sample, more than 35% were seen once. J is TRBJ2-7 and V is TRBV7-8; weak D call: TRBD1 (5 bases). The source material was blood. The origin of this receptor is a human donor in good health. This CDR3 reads CASSRSGQGYEQYF. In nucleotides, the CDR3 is TGTGCCAGCAGCCGCTCCGGGCAGGGATACGAGCAGTACTTC.